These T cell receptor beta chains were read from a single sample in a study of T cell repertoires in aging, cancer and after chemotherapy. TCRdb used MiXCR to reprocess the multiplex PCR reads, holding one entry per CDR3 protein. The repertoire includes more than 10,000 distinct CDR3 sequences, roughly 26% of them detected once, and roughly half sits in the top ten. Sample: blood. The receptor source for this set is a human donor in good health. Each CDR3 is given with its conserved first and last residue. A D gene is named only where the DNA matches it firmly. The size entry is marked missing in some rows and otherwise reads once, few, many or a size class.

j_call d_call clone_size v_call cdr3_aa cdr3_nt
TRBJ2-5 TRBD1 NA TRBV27 CASSPQGREETQYF TGTGCCAGCAGCCCACAGGGGCGAGAAGAGACCCAGTACTTC
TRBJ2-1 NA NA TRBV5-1 CASSLEGGRNEQFF TGCGCCAGCAGCTTGGAAGGAGGTCGGAATGAGCAGTTCTTC
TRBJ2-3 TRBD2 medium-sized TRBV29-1 CSVELAGPDTQYF TGCAGCGTTGAGCTAGCGGGCCCAGATACGCAGTATTTT
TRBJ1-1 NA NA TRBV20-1 CSARVRGTEAFF TGCAGTGCTAGAGTTAGGGGCACTGAAGCTTTCTTT
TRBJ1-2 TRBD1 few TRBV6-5 CASRPPGTGVYGYTF TGTGCCAGCAGACCCCCCGGGACAGGGGTCTATGGCTACACCTTC
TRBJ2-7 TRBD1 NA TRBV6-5 CASTTGGSFEQYF TGTGCCAGCACCACAGGGGGGTCCTTCGAGCAGTACTTC
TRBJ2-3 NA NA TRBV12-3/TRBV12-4 CASSPRKRLTDTQYF TGTGCCAGCAGTCCTAGGAAAAGGCTCACAGATACGCAGTATTTT
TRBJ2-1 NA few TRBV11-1 CASSLDYRSNEQFF TGTGCCAGCAGCTTAGATTACAGAAGCAATGAGCAGTTCTTC
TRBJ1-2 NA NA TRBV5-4 CASSGGTYNYGYTF TGTGCCAGCAGCGGGGGAACCTACAACTATGGCTACACCTTC
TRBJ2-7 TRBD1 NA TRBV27 CASSFNNRGFHEQYF TGTGCCAGCAGTTTTAACAACAGGGGTTTCCACGAGCAGTACTTC
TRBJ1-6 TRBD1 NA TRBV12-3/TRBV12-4 CASSLRDRVPSNSPLHF TGTGCCAGCAGTTTACGGGACAGGGTTCCCTCTAATTCACCCCTCCACTTT
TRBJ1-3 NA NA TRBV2 CASSREGQGNTIYF TGTGCCAGCAGTCGCGAAGGACAGGGAAACACCATATATTTT
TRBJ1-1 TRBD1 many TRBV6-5 CASSEEGQVATEAFF TGTGCCAGCAGTGAAGAGGGACAGGTTGCCACTGAAGCTTTCTTT
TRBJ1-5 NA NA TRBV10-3 CAIEEEGWDNQPQHF TGTGCCATCGAGGAAGAGGGGTGGGATAATCAGCCCCAGCATTTT
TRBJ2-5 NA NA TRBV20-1 CSARGQVEETQYF TGCAGTGCTAGAGGCCAGGTGGAAGAGACCCAGTACTTC
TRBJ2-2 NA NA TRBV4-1 CASSQGILGTGELFF TGCGCCAGCAGCCAAGGGATACTTGGGACCGGGGAGCTGTTTTTT
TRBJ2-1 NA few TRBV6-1 CASRGESMEQFF TGTGCCAGTCGGGGAGAATCAATGGAGCAGTTCTTC
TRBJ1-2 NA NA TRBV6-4 CASSEGGGRAPYGYTF TGTGCCAGCAGTGAAGGCGGGGGTCGTGCTCCTTATGGCTACACCTTC
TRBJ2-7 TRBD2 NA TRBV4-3 CASSTRTSGAYEQYF TGCGCCAGCAGCACCCGGACTAGCGGGGCGTACGAGCAGTACTTC
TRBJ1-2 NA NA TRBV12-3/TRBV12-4 CASSFVRNYGYTF TGTGCCAGCAGTTTTGTCAGGAACTATGGCTACACCTTC
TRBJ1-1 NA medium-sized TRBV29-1 CSVARPMNTEAFF TGCAGCGTTGCTCGACCGATGAACACTGAAGCTTTCTTT
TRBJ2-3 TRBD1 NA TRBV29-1 CSVEQGAGDTQYF TGCAGCGTTGAACAGGGGGCGGGGGATACGCAGTATTTT
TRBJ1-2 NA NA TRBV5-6 CASSLVWDGFDYGYTF TGTGCCAGCAGCTTGGTGTGGGACGGGTTTGACTATGGCTACACCTTC
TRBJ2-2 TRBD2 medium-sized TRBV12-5 CASGLPQGLAGGPNTGELFF TGTGCTAGTGGTTTGCCCCAAGGACTAGCGGGGGGTCCGAACACCGGGGAGCTGTTTTTT
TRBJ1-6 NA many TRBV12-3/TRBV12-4 CASSFNQGVNSPLHF TGTGCCAGCAGTTTTAATCAGGGCGTCAACTCACCCCTCCACTTT
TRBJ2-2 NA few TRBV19 CASSLTQVVGELFF TGTGCCAGTAGTTTAACACAGGTGGTCGGGGAGCTGTTTTTT
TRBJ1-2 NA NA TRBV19 CASSILMEGAYGYTF TGTGCCAGTAGTATCCTCATGGAGGGAGCCTATGGCTACACCTTC
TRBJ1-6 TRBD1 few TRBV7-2 CASSIRTGGDSPLHF TGTGCCAGCAGCATAAGGACAGGTGGAGATTCACCCCTCCACTTT
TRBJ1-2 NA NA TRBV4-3 CASSQDIPSIGTHYGYTF TGCGCCAGCAGCCAAGATATCCCCTCGATCGGAACACACTATGGCTACACCTTC